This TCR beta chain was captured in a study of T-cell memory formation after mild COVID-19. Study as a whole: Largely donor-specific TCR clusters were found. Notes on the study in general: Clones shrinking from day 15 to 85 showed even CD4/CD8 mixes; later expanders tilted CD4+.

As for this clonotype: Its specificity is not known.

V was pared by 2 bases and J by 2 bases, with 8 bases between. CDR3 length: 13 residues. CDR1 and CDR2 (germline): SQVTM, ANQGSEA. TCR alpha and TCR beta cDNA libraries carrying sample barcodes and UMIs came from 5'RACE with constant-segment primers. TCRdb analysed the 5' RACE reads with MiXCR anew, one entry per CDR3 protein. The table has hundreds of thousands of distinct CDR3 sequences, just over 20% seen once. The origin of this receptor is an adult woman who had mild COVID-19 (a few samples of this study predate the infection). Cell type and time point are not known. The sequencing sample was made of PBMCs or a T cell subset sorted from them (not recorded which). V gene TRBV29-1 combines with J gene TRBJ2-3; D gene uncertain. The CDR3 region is CSVESRNTDTQYF. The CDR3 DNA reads TGCAGCGTTGAAAGCCGCAACACAGATACGCAGTATTTT.